Listed below are T cell receptor beta chains from one sample, sequenced in a study of blood T cell repertoires in COVID-19. Produced via immunoSEQ multiplex PCR; TCRdb's table is partial and in-frame only. There are fewer than 120,000 clones in the sample; just over 75% occur only once, and 3% to 4% lies in the top ten. The sequencing input was peripheral blood. Source of these receptors: an elderly woman with acute or convalescent COVID-19. CDR3s include the opening cysteine and the closing phenylalanine or tryptophan. A D gene is named only where the DNA matches it firmly. The listing skips clone size in some rows; elsewhere it reads once, few, many or a size class.

V gene	J gene	clone size	D gene	CDR3 protein	CDR3 DNA
TRBV6-1	TRBJ1-2	-	-	CASSEGMGLGLGRYGYTF	TGTGCCAGCAGTGAGGGCATGGGGTTGGGACTGGGGCGCTATGGCTACACCTTC
TRBV4-3	TRBJ2-3	-	TRBD2	CASSQDRSGTTSFTDTQYF	TGCGCCAGCAGCCAAGATCGTAGCGGGACCACGAGTTTCACAGATACGCAGTATTTT
TRBV7-6	TRBJ2-3	-	-	CASSLEALTSLGTDTQYF	TGTGCCAGCAGCTTAGAGGCCCTTACTAGCCTCGGCACAGATACGCAGTATTTT
TRBV18	TRBJ1-2	-	-	CASSQMRTDGYTF	TGTGCCAGCTCCCAGATGAGGACAGACGGCTACACCTTC
TRBV19	TRBJ1-4	-	-	CASSGTRGGYEKLFF	TGTGCCAGCTCCGGGACGAGGGGGGGATACGAAAAACTGTTTTTT
TRBV25-1	TRBJ2-3	-	-	CASSEGRPEETQYF	TGTGCCAGCAGTGAAGGTAGGCCGGAGGAGACGCAGTATTTT
TRBV6-5	TRBJ1-3	-	-	CASSLESSSGNTIYF	TGTGCCAGCAGTTTGGAGAGCAGCTCTGGAAACACCATATATTTT
TRBV7-9	TRBJ1-3	-	TRBD1	CASSSHGTGGNTIYF	TGTGCCAGCAGCTCGCACGGGACAGGGGGAAACACCATATATTTT
TRBV7-5	TRBJ1-2	-	-	CASRGLRLPYGYTF	TGTGCCAGCCGGGGACTTAGGTTACCCTATGGCTACACCTTC
TRBV28	TRBJ2-7	-	TRBD2	CASGNGGSSYEQYF	TGTGCCAGCGGAAACGGGGGGAGCTCCTACGAGCAGTACTTC
TRBV5-1	TRBJ1-1	-	-	CASSLTGQDTEAFF	TGCGCCAGCAGCTTGACAGGGCAGGACACTGAAGCTTTCTTT
TRBV25-1	TRBJ2-5	few	TRBD2	CASSLWRLAGLGGETQYF	TGTGCCAGCAGTCTATGGAGACTAGCGGGGTTAGGAGGAGAGACCCAGTACTTC
TRBV3-1/TRBV3-2	TRBJ2-6	-	-	CASSLTASGANVLTF	TGTGCCAGCAGCCTCACAGCCTCTGGGGCCAACGTCCTGACTTTC
TRBV18	TRBJ1-2	-	-	CASSPLGRANGYTF	TGTGCCAGCTCACCGTTAGGGAGGGCTAATGGCTACACCTTC